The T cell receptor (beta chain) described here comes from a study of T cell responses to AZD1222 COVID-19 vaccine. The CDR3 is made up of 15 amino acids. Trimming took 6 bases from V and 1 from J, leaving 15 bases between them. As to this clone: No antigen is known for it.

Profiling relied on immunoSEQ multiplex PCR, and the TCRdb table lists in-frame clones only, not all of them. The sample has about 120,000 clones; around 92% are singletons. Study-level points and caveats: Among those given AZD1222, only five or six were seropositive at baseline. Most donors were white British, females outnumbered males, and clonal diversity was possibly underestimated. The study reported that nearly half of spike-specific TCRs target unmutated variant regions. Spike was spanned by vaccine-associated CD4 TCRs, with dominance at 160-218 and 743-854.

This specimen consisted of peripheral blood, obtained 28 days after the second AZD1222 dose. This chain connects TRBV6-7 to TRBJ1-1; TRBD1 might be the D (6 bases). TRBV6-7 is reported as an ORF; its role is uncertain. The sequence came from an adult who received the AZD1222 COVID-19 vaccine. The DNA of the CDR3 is TGTGCCAGCAGGAAACACAGGGTGCCGAACACTGAAGCTTTCTTT. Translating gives CASRKHRVPNTEAFF.